Shown below are 15 T cell receptor beta chains from a single sample sequenced in a study of blood T cell repertoires in COVID-19. Measured with immunoSEQ multiplex PCR; TCRdb has only the in-frame clones, and not every one. Of around 120,000 clones listed, about 90% are singletons. The sequencing sample was made of peripheral blood. The receptors stem from a woman aged 65 to 85 with acute or convalescent COVID-19.

The chain combines TRBV9 with TRBJ2-2; 9 bases are shared with TRBD1. The CDR3 consists of 16 residues. Germline CDR1 is SGDLS and CDR2 is YYNGEE. The ends lost 0 bases at V and 0 bases at J; junction bases unmatched: 0. The CDR3 reads CASSVGDRANTGELFF. The CDR3 DNA sequence: TGTGCCAGCAGCGTAGGGGACAGGGCGAACACCGGGGAGCTGTTTTTT.

The rearrangement joins TRBV3-1 (or the pseudogene TRBV3-2) to TRBJ2-2; possible D gene TRBD2, 6 bases. V lost 4 bases and J lost 6, with 12 bases in between. The CDR3 is made up of 14 amino acids. In germline, CDR1 is LGHDT, CDR2 YNNKEL (reference sequence). The CDR3 loop reads CASSRRGAPGELFF. CDR3 bases: TGTGCCAGCAGCCGACGCGGGGCGCCCGGGGAGCTGTTTTTT.

The chain links TRBV3-1 (or the pseudogene TRBV3-2) to TRBJ1-1; no clear D gene. CDR3 size: 15 residues. Germline V gene lookup returns CDR1 LGHDT and CDR2 YNNKEL (reference sequence). V shed 0 bases and J shed 6 bases, with 14 bases lying between them. The chain's CDR3 is CASSQDSTRLAEAFF. The DNA of the CDR3 is TGTGCCAGCAGCCAAGATTCGACTAGATTAGCTGAAGCTTTCTTT.

The rearrangement links TRBV6-5 to TRBJ1-4; TRBD1 aligns across 8 bases. Looked up from germline, CDR1 is MNHEY and CDR2 is SVGAGI. There are 14 residues in the CDR3. J lost 8 bases, V lost 8 bases, and 10 bases had no gene match. In DNA, the CDR3 is TGTGCCAGCTCAAAAGGGCAGGGGGCGGAAAAACTGTTTTTT. Protein: CASSKGQGAEKLFF.

The rearrangement joins TRBV9 to TRBJ2-1; the match to TRBD2 covers 7 bases. The germline gives CDR1 SGDLS, CDR2 YYNGEE. The J segment lost 9 bases and the V segment lost 4 bases, leaving 4 bases of the junction unmatched. The CDR3 is made up of 12 amino acids. CDR3 region: CASSKTSLEQFF. CDR3 nucleotides: TGTGCCAGCAGCAAGACTAGCCTTGAGCAGTTCTTC. Drawing the rest from reference TRBV9 and TRBJ2-1, the complete variable domain is DSGVTQTPKHLITATGQRVTLRCSPRSGDLSVYWYQQSLDQGLQFLIQYYNGEERAKGNILERFSAQQFPDLHSELNLSSLELGDSALYFCASSKTSLEQFFGPGTRLTVL.

The chain carries TRBV27 and TRBJ1-4, with 7 bases matching TRBD1. Germline V gives CDR1 MNHEY, CDR2 SMNVEV (reference sequence). This CDR3 region has 15 residues. J was trimmed by 7 bases and V by 5 bases; bases with no gene match: 10. The CDR3 DNA reads TGTGCCAGCAGTAGCATACAGGGGACGGGTGAAAAACTGTTTTTT. Protein sequence: CASSSIQGTGEKLFF.

The genes are TRBV5-1 and TRBJ1-4; D not resolved. Germline V CDR1 and CDR2: SGHRS, YFSETQ. V was trimmed by 4 bases and J by 5 bases, leaving 9 bases between them. This CDR3 has 13 amino acids. CDR3 in DNA: TGCGCCAGCAGCCGGAGTCAGAATGAAAAACTGTTTTTT. Translated, it gives CASSRSQNEKLFF.

V gene TRBV5-1 combines with J gene TRBJ2-7, with TRBD1 matching over 9 bases. The CDR3 is 16 amino acids. The V gene end was trimmed by 1 base and the J gene end by 6 bases; junction bases not matched to a gene: 11. Germline lookup yields CDR1 SGHRS and CDR2 YFSETQ. This CDR3 is CASSLRTGVGAAEQYF. For the CDR3, the DNA is TGCGCCAGCAGCTTGAGGACAGGGGTTGGGGCCGCCGAGCAGTACTTC.

This chain links TRBV28 with TRBJ2-3; TRBD1 aligns across 9 bases. Germline loops: CDR1 MDHEN, CDR2 SYDVKM. J was trimmed by 0 bases and V by 6 bases; bases with no gene match: 4. The CDR3 loop spans 15 amino acids. The chain's CDR3 is CASSPGQGSTDTQYF. The CDR3 bases are TGTGCCAGCAGCCCGGGACAGGGCAGCACAGATACGCAGTATTTT.

This chain connects TRBV19 to TRBJ1-4; 7 bases agree with TRBD1. Trimming removed 6 bases from V and 3 bases from J; junction bases left unmatched: 4. This CDR3 has 14 amino acids. The germline V gene has CDR1 LNHDA and CDR2 SQIVND (reference sequence). The CDR3 nucleotides read TGTGCCAGTAGCGTCCAGGGGGCTAATGAAAAACTGTTTTTT. It translates to CASSVQGANEKLFF.

The rearrangement links TRBV7-2 to TRBJ1-4; 9 positions match TRBD1. CDR1 is SGHTA, CDR2 FQGNSA, per germline. The CDR3 runs to 14 residues. The J segment lost 6 bases and the V segment lost 7 bases, leaving 6 bases of the junction unmatched. In DNA, the CDR3 is TGTGCCAGCACCACAGGGGGCGGATATGAAAAACTGTTTTTT. Amino acid sequence: CASTTGGGYEKLFF.

The chain has TRBV5-8 and TRBJ2-2; D possibly corresponds to TRBD2 (7 bases). V lost 5 bases and J lost 5, with 16 bases in between. The germline V gene encodes CDR1 SGHTS and CDR2 YDEGEE. This CDR3 contains 15 residues. CDR3 sequence: CASRGGAMLTGELFF. CDR3 coding DNA: TGTGCCAGCAGAGGGGGGGCCATGTTGACCGGGGAGCTGTTTTTT.

V and J are TRBV12-3 or TRBV12-4 and TRBJ2-1, with D maybe TRBD2 (5 bases). The CDR3 has 12 amino acids. The ends were cut back, 3 bases at V and 9 bases at J, with 9 bases in the middle. CDR3 nucleotide sequence: TGTGCCAGCAGTTTTAGCGCCGCTGAGCAGTTCTTC. Translating it yields CASSFSAAEQFF.

J is TRBJ2-7 and V is TRBV6-5, with D possibly matching TRBD1 (8 bases). Trimming stripped 4 bases from V and 4 bases from J, with 14 bases between. The CDR3 totals 14 residues. CDR1 and CDR2 from the germline V gene are MNHEY and SVGAGI. CDR3 residues: CASSSDRGGYEQYF. The CDR3 coding sequence is TGTGCCAGCAGTTCCGACAGGGGAGGGTACGAGCAGTACTTC.

In nucleotides, the CDR3 is TGTGCCACCAGTGATCCGGGAGGACCTCCCTATGGCTACACCTTC. This gives the protein CATSDPGGPPYGYTF. The J gene is TRBJ1-2, the V gene TRBV24-1; D gene uncertain. The germline CDR1 and CDR2 sequences are KGHDR and SFDVKD. There are 15 residues in the CDR3. V was clipped by 3 bases and J by 4 bases, with 14 bases between them.